This paragraph reports one TCR beta chain. One end of the junction does not line up with germline, which may come from a read error. Sequencing was performed with immunoSEQ multiplex PCR; in TCRdb, only in-frame clones are kept and a portion is missing. The table lists about 400,000 clones, approximately 85% of them singletons. Germline loops: CDR1 MNHEY, CDR2 SMNVEV (reference sequence). The CDR3 runs to 18 residues. This sample was taken from a study of blood T cell repertoires in COVID-19. Across the study: Both acute and convalescent COVID-19 samples were obtained from the United States, Italy and Spain. PBMCs, B-cell-depleted T cells, or T cells provided the cDNA or gDNA that made up the material.

Grouping used clinical history reported by participants in a survey and questionnaire. The specimen sequenced was PBMCs or T cells enriched from blood (not recorded which). The V and J genes are TRBV27 and TRBJ1-1; no clear D. This clonotype was sampled from a woman aged 40 to 55 with acute COVID-19. Here the CDR3 DNA reads TGTGCCAGCAGCCCCCAGATAGGCCGGGGTACAATGAACACTGAAGCCTTCTTT. This codes for CASSPQIGRGTMNTEAFF.